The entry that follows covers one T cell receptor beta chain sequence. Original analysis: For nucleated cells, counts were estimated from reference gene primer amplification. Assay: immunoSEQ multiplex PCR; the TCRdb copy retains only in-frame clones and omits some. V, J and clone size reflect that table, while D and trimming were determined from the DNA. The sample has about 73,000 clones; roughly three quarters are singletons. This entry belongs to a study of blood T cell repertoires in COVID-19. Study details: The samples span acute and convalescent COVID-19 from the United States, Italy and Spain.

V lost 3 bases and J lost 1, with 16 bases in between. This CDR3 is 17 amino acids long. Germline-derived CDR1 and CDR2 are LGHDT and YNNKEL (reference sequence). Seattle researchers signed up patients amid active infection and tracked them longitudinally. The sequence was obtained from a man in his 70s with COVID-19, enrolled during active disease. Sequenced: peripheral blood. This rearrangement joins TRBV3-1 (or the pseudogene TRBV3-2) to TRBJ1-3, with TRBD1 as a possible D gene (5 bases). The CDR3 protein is CASSHEKTVPSGNTIYF. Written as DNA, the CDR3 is TGTGCCAGCAGCCATGAGAAGACAGTTCCTTCTGGAAACACCATATATTTT.